This record covers a single T cell receptor (beta chain). Its antigen is undetermined. Germline V gene sequence: CDR1 DFQATT, CDR2 SNEGSKA (reference sequence). V trimming: 6 bases; J trimming: 4 bases; junction bases outside the gene matches: 5. The CDR3 has 13 residues. These data belong to a study of blood T cells in healthy people across ages. Study-wide context: With template switching, about one barcoded beta molecule was captured per two T cells.

The second PCR ran about 7 to 12 cycles with a sample-barcoded 5' primer and J-beta primers. The yield of each sample was at least 3 million CDR3-containing paired-end reads. A single record per CDR3 protein comes from TCRdb applying MiXCR to the 5' RACE reads. The top ten clones hold about 10% of a sample with under 2 million distinct CDR3 sequences, about 35% of them seen once. Study results and limitations: Among long-lived donors, naive CD4+ cells were more numerous and diversity higher than in aged donors.

The sequenced sample consisted of blood. The genes are TRBV20-1 and TRBJ2-7, with 11 nucleotides matching TRBD2. This clonotype was sampled from a woman between 25 and 40 years old in good health. The CDR3 DNA reads as TGCAGTGCCTTTACTAGCGGGAGATACGAGCAGTACTTC. It specifies CSAFTSGRYEQYF.